Listed below are T cell receptor beta chains from one sample, sequenced in a study of vaccination and CD4 T cells after COVID-19. Their specific antigens are unknown. TCRdb itself ran the PCR reads through MiXCR, one entry per CDR3 protein. The sample has some 17,000 distinct CDR3 sequences; 45% are singletons. The sequencing used CD4+ T cells from blood, cultured in vitro, collected before SARS-CoV-2 vaccination. The receptors here all came from a human donor who received a COVID-19 vaccine. Each CDR3 is given with its conserved first and last residue. A D gene is named only where the DNA matches it firmly. The listing skips clone size in some rows; elsewhere it reads once, few, many or a size class.

d_call	clone_size	v_call	j_call	cdr3_length	cdr3_nt	cdr3_aa
NA	NA	TRBV7-3	TRBJ1-2	13	TGTGCCAGCAGCTTAGGGGGAGCGCGGGGCTACACCTTC	CASSLGGARGYTF
NA	NA	TRBV28	TRBJ2-7	18	TGTGCCAGCAGTTTCCCCCTTATCCCGGGCCAGCGCTCCTACGAGCAGTACTTC	CASSFPLIPGQRSYEQYF
NA	NA	TRBV10-1	TRBJ2-3	15	TGCGCCAGCAGTGAGTCTTTGGGGTTGACAGATACGCAGTATTTT	CASSESLGLTDTQYF
NA	few	TRBV7-3	TRBJ1-1	14	TGTGCCAGCAGCTTAATCGCGGGGAACACTGAAGCTTTCTTT	CASSLIAGNTEAFF
TRBD1	NA	TRBV24-1	TRBJ2-1	18	TGTGCCACCAGTGATCCACGACAGGGGGCAGGCTGGGACAATGAGCAGTTCTTC	CATSDPRQGAGWDNEQFF
TRBD1	medium-sized	TRBV10-3	TRBJ1-2	16	TGTGCCATCAGGGAGGGACAGGGGGCGCGAAACTATGGCTACACCTTC	CAIREGQGARNYGYTF
TRBD1	NA	TRBV7-9	TRBJ1-2	16	TGTGCCAGCAGCCCATCAGGACAGGAGAGAATCTATGGCTACACCTTC	CASSPSGQERIYGYTF
NA	NA	TRBV29-1	TRBJ2-7	14	TGCAGCGTTGAAGAGGGGGCCAACTCCTACGAGCAGTACTTC	CSVEEGANSYEQYF
NA	few	TRBV30	TRBJ1-5	16	TGTGCCTGGAGTCCCCCGAGCCCGTCTAGCAATCAGCCCCAGCATTTT	CAWSPPSPSSNQPQHF
NA	NA	TRBV21-1	TRBJ2-3	15	TGTGCCAGCGGACTAGCGGGGGCCGTTACAGATACGCAGTATTTT	CASGLAGAVTDTQYF
TRBD1	few	TRBV7-9	TRBJ2-7	13	TGTGCCAGCAGCCGGCAGGGGGCATACGAGCAGTACTTC	CASSRQGAYEQYF
TRBD1	NA	TRBV4-1	TRBJ2-7	15	TGCGCCAGCAGCCGACCGGGACAGGGGGCGGGCGAGCAGTACTTC	CASSRPGQGAGEQYF
NA	NA	TRBV4-1	TRBJ1-5	14	TGCGCCAGCAGCTCCGGGACACTCGATCAGCCCCAGCATTTT	CASSSGTLDQPQHF
NA	NA	TRBV19	TRBJ2-3	15	TGTGCCAGTAATCGGTGGGCCTCTCACACAGATACGCAGTATTTT	CASNRWASHTDTQYF
NA	NA	TRBV7-2	TRBJ2-5	14	TGTGCCAGCAGCTTAGAGTACAGGCAAGAGACCCAGTACTTC	CASSLEYRQETQYF
TRBD1	NA	TRBV24-1	TRBJ2-1	14	TGTGCCACCAGTGTCCTAGGACAGGGTAATGAGCAGTTCTTC	CATSVLGQGNEQFF
TRBD1	NA	TRBV29-1	TRBJ2-7	12	TGCAGCGCCCGACAGGGGGCGTACGAGCAGTACTTC	CSARQGAYEQYF
TRBD2	NA	TRBV20-1	TRBJ2-1	15	TGCAGTGCTAGAGATTTAGCGGGGGGCTACAATGAGCAGTTCTTC	CSARDLAGGYNEQFF
NA	few	TRBV6-1	TRBJ2-3	15	TGTGCCAGCAGACCCGCTGGGCAGGGCACAGATACGCAGTATTTT	CASRPAGQGTDTQYF
NA	medium-sized	TRBV7-2	TRBJ2-3	15	TGTGCCAGCAGCTTAGACGGGGGGCGAGGAGATACGCAGTATTTT	CASSLDGGRGDTQYF
NA	NA	TRBV4-1	TRBJ1-2	14	TGCGCCAGCAGCCAAGTGGGGCAGGTCTATGGCTACACCTTC	CASSQVGQVYGYTF
TRBD1	NA	TRBV6-1	TRBJ1-2	14	TGTGCCAGCAGTGTAGCAGGGGGCGACAGAGGCTACACCTTC	CASSVAGGDRGYTF
NA	NA	TRBV6-5	TRBJ1-5	13	TGTGCCAGCAGTTCCGACCGCAATCAGCCCCAGCATTTT	CASSSDRNQPQHF
NA	few	TRBV2	TRBJ1-1	15	TGTGCCAGCAGTGAGAGGCGAGTCCTGAACACTGAAGCTTTCTTT	CASSERRVLNTEAFF
NA	few	TRBV20-1	TRBJ1-2	13	TGCAGTGCTAGGTTAACAGGGAACTATGGCTACACCTTC	CSARLTGNYGYTF
NA	few	TRBV2	TRBJ1-2	14	TGTGCCAGCAGTGAGGTCAGGGCAGGGTATGGCTACACCTTC	CASSEVRAGYGYTF
NA	large	TRBV4-1	TRBJ2-7	13	TGCGCCAGCAGCCTAGAGCGCTACGGCGAGCAGTACTTC	CASSLERYGEQYF
TRBD1	NA	TRBV2	TRBJ1-1	14	TGTGCCAGCAGTGAGTACGCAGGGGGAACTGAAGCTTTCTTT	CASSEYAGGTEAFF
NA	few	TRBV6-5	TRBJ1-1	13	TGTGCCAGCAGTTACCCCGTTGGCACTGAAGCTTTCTTT	CASSYPVGTEAFF
NA	NA	TRBV6-1	TRBJ2-5	14	TGTGCCAGCGCCGGTGGGCAGGCTCAAGAGACCCAGTACTTC	CASAGGQAQETQYF
NA	NA	TRBV19	TRBJ2-7	14	TGTGCCAGTAGTATTACATCGGGCTCCTACGAGCAGTACTTC	CASSITSGSYEQYF
NA	NA	TRBV5-1	TRBJ2-3	14	TGCGCCAGCAGCTTTGCTGGGAGGACAGATACGCAGTATTTT	CASSFAGRTDTQYF
TRBD1	NA	TRBV7-2	TRBJ1-5	16	TGTGCCAGCAGCTTAGTAGGGACAGGGGGCGATCAGCCCCAGCATTTT	CASSLVGTGGDQPQHF
NA	NA	TRBV12-5	TRBJ2-7	11	TGTGCTAGTGGAGCGGCGGCGGGGCAGTACTTC	CASGAAAGQYF
NA	NA	TRBV7-9	TRBJ1-4	15	TGTGCCAGCAGCTTTCAGGGGCCTACTAATGAAAAACTGTTTTTT	CASSFQGPTNEKLFF